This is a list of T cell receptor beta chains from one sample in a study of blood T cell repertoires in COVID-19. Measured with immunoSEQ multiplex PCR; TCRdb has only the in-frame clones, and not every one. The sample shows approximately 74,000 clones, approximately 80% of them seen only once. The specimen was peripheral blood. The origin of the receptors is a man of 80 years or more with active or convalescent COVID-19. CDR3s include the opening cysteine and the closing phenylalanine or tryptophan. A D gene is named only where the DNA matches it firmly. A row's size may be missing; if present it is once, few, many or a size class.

CDR3: CASSSTGDTEAFF
DNA: TGTGCCAGCAGTTCAACAGGGGACACTGAAGCTTTCTTT
size: few
D: TRBD1
V: TRBV28
J: TRBJ1-1

CDR3: CATTRDMGGYEQYF
DNA: TGTGCCACGACAAGGGACATGGGTGGGTACGAGCAGTACTTC
size: few
D: -
V: TRBV28
J: TRBJ2-7

CDR3: CASSQSGTYYEQYF
DNA: TGTGCCAGCAGCCAATCCGGGACATACTACGAGCAGTACTTC
size: once
D: -
V: TRBV14
J: TRBJ2-7

CDR3: CASRPRGTRSDYNEQFF
DNA: TGTGCCAGCAGACCCCGCGGGACTAGATCGGACTACAATGAGCAGTTCTTC
size: -
D: TRBD2
V: TRBV27
J: TRBJ2-1

CDR3: CAWTKASNVLTF
DNA: TGTGCCTGGACAAAAGCCTCCAACGTCCTGACTTTC
size: -
D: -
V: TRBV30
J: TRBJ2-6

CDR3: CASSQTGETQYF
DNA: TGTGCCAGCTCCCAGACAGGGGAGACCCAGTACTTC
size: -
D: TRBD1
V: TRBV18
J: TRBJ2-5

CDR3: CASSIDLFGELFF
DNA: TGTGCCAGTAGTATAGATCTTTTCGGGGAGCTGTTTTTT
size: -
D: -
V: TRBV19
J: TRBJ2-2

CDR3: CASSKQVYEQFF
DNA: TGTGCCAGCAGTAAGCAGGTGTATGAGCAGTTCTTC
size: -
D: -
V: TRBV6-2/TRBV6-3
J: TRBJ2-1

CDR3: CASSQVAGWEQYF
DNA: TGTGCCAGCAGCCAAGTTGCAGGGTGGGAGCAGTACTTC
size: once
D: -
V: TRBV3-1/TRBV3-2
J: TRBJ2-7

CDR3: CAWSPASGRGDTQYF
DNA: TGTGCCTGGAGTCCGGCTAGCGGGAGGGGAGATACGCAGTATTTT
size: -
D: TRBD2
V: TRBV30
J: TRBJ2-3

CDR3: CASGQNSGQNTGELFF
DNA: TGTGCTAGTGGTCAAAATAGCGGACAAAACACCGGGGAGCTGTTTTTT
size: -
D: -
V: TRBV12-5
J: TRBJ2-2

CDR3: CATSRETGGADTQYF
DNA: TGTGCCACCAGCAGAGAGACAGGGGGCGCGGATACGCAGTATTTT
size: -
D: TRBD1
V: TRBV15
J: TRBJ2-3

CDR3: CASSLVEGTGRKQYF
DNA: TGTGCCAGCAGCTTAGTTGAGGGGACAGGGCGCAAGCAGTACTTC
size: -
D: TRBD1
V: TRBV11-2
J: TRBJ2-7

CDR3: CASSQALGRALNTEAFF
DNA: TGCGCCAGCAGCCAAGCGCTTGGGCGGGCACTGAACACTGAAGCTTTCTTT
size: few
D: -
V: TRBV4-1
J: TRBJ1-1

CDR3: CASSLGHREVYEQYF
DNA: TGTGCCAGCAGCTTAGGGCATCGAGAGGTCTACGAGCAGTACTTC
size: -
D: -
V: TRBV7-2
J: TRBJ2-7

CDR3: CASSYTGDNTGELFF
DNA: TGCGCCAGCAGTTATACAGGAGACAACACCGGGGAGCTGTTTTTT
size: few
D: -
V: TRBV5-1
J: TRBJ2-2

CDR3: CASRFGLGTEAFF
DNA: TGCGCCAGTCGGTTCGGGTTGGGCACTGAAGCTTTCTTT
size: -
D: -
V: TRBV10-2
J: TRBJ1-1

CDR3: CASSLNLGANYEQYF
DNA: TGTGCCAGCAGCTTAAATCTCGGAGCCAACTACGAGCAGTACTTC
size: -
D: -
V: TRBV7-9
J: TRBJ2-7

CDR3: CASSHGLTGDTEAFF
DNA: TGTGCCAGCAGCCATGGACTGACAGGGGACACTGAAGCTTTCTTT
size: once
D: TRBD1
V: TRBV4-2
J: TRBJ1-1

CDR3: CASSEGQGRTEAFF
DNA: TGTGCCAGCAGTGAGGGGCAGGGCAGGACTGAAGCTTTCTTT
size: once
D: -
V: TRBV2
J: TRBJ1-1

CDR3: CASGARGPNTGELFF
DNA: TGTGCTAGTGGGGCCAGGGGCCCAAACACCGGGGAGCTGTTTTTT
size: -
D: -
V: TRBV12-5
J: TRBJ2-2

CDR3: CASSGGLAEETQYF
DNA: TGTGCCAGCAGCGGGGGACTAGCGGAAGAGACCCAGTACTTC
size: -
D: TRBD2
V: TRBV7-7
J: TRBJ2-5

CDR3: CSASPETSIEQYF
DNA: TGCAGTGCTAGTCCAGAGACAAGCATCGAGCAGTACTTC
size: -
D: -
V: TRBV20-1
J: TRBJ2-7

CDR3: CASSESGGTGEQYF
DNA: TGCGCCAGCAGTGAGTCGGGGGGGACGGGCGAGCAGTACTTC
size: -
D: TRBD2
V: TRBV10-1
J: TRBJ2-7

CDR3: CASSLAPRGETQYF
DNA: TGTGCCAGCAGCTTAGCGCCCAGGGGGGAGACCCAGTACTTC
size: few
D: TRBD1
V: TRBV7-9
J: TRBJ2-5

CDR3: CASSPPPRGPNTEAFF
DNA: TGTGCCAGCTCACCCCCACCGCGGGGACCGAACACTGAAGCTTTCTTT
size: -
D: -
V: TRBV18
J: TRBJ1-1

CDR3: CASSLPTGRTGELFF
DNA: TGTGCCAGCAGCTTACCTACAGGGCGCACCGGGGAGCTGTTTTTT
size: -
D: -
V: TRBV11-2
J: TRBJ2-2

CDR3: CASSVGVAGGSLGEQFF
DNA: TGTGCCAGCAGCGTAGGAGTAGCGGGGGGGTCGTTGGGTGAGCAGTTCTTC
size: -
D: TRBD2
V: TRBV9
J: TRBJ2-1

CDR3: CASSIRQAHEQYF
DNA: TGTGCCAGCAGCATTCGACAGGCCCACGAGCAGTACTTC
size: once
D: -
V: TRBV7-9
J: TRBJ2-7

CDR3: CASKGRAVDEQFF
DNA: TGTGCCAGTAAGGGCAGGGCGGTGGATGAGCAGTTCTTC
size: few
D: -
V: TRBV19
J: TRBJ2-1

CDR3: CANPRRGSLCDEQYF
DNA: TGTGCCAACCCACGCAGGGGATCCCTATGCGACGAGCAGTACTTC
size: -
D: -
V: TRBV21-1
J: TRBJ2-7

CDR3: CASSIQPFGGDNEQYF
DNA: TGTGCCAGTAGTATCCAACCTTTCGGAGGGGATAACGAGCAGTACTTC
size: -
D: -
V: TRBV19
J: TRBJ2-7

CDR3: CASSPENFSGNTIYF
DNA: TGTGCCAGCTCACCTGAGAATTTCTCTGGAAACACCATATATTTT
size: -
D: -
V: TRBV18
J: TRBJ1-3

CDR3: CASSLDWTGAYNSPLHF
DNA: TGTGCCAGCAGCTTAGACTGGACAGGGGCGTATAATTCACCCCTCCACTTT
size: -
D: TRBD1
V: TRBV7-2
J: TRBJ1-6

CDR3: CATGGQGNSGANVLTF
DNA: TGTGCCACCGGGGGACAGGGTAACTCTGGGGCCAACGTCCTGACTTTC
size: -
D: TRBD1
V: TRBV6-6
J: TRBJ2-6

CDR3: CASSLDSLNTEAFF
DNA: TGCGCCAGCAGCTTGGACAGCCTGAACACTGAAGCTTTCTTT
size: -
D: -
V: TRBV5-1
J: TRBJ1-1

CDR3: CASSSLGLAGVEQYF
DNA: TGTGCCAGCAGCTCCCTAGGACTAGCGGGAGTTGAGCAGTACTTC
size: -
D: TRBD2
V: TRBV7-2
J: TRBJ2-7